One sample yielded the 13 T cell receptor beta chains listed below, sequenced in a study of T cell repertoires in cytomegalovirus infection. TCRdb passed the reads through MiXCR, listing each CDR3 protein once. The data contain about 300,000 distinct CDR3 sequences, about 8.8% of them singletons. Sequenced sample: PBMCs. The receptor set was obtained from a human donor in good health (CMV status not recorded). Some clones in this sample may be carry-over from other donors' samples.

This clonotype was seen a few times. The chain recombines TRBV6-6 with TRBJ2-1, with D perhaps TRBD1 (5 bases). The germline CDR1 and CDR2 sequences are MNHNY and SVGAGI (reference sequence). Trimming took off 4 bases at V and 15 bases at J, with 16 bases between the two ends. CDR3 length: 12 residues. The CDR3 nucleotides are TGTGCCAGCAGTTCAACCAGGGCGAGTTCGTTCTTC. Its protein is CASSSTRASSFF.

This clonotype was detected ten times or more. The chain has TRBV7-2 and TRBJ2-3; D gene uncertain. The germline V gene has CDR1 SGHTA and CDR2 FQGNSA. The CDR3 length is 12 residues. The V end was cut by 2 bases, the J end by 5 bases, with 5 bases between. The CDR3 sequence is CASSLREDTQYF. The CDR3 DNA follows: TGTGCCAGCAGCTTAAGGGAAGATACGCAGTATTTT.

The chain has TRBV10-3 and TRBJ2-6; no clear D. The CDR3 loop spans 15 amino acids. Germline CDR1 and CDR2: ENHRY and SYGVKD. V was trimmed by 3 bases and J by 0 bases, leaving 6 bases between them. The CDR3, as DNA: TGTGCCATCAGTGAAGTAAACTCTGGGGCCAACGTCCTGACTTTC. Translated, it gives CAISEVNSGANVLTF.

This clonotype came up many times. V usage is TRBV7-2 and J usage is TRBJ2-3, with 13 bases matching TRBD2. The CDR3 is 16 residues long. Germline V lookup: CDR1 SGHTA, CDR2 FQGNSA. After removal of 5 bases from V and 4 bases from J, the junction contained 6 bases not matched to a gene. CDR3 amino acids: CASSLTGTSGADTQYF. In nucleotides, the CDR3 is TGTGCCAGCAGCCTAACCGGGACTAGCGGGGCAGATACGCAGTATTTT.

This chain connects TRBV20-1 to TRBJ1-2; maybe TRBD1 (6 bases). The CDR3 length is 12 residues. V was cut by 6 bases and J by 8 bases, with 16 bases left in between. The germline V gene has CDR1 DFQATT and CDR2 SNEGSKA (reference sequence). This CDR3 is CSAPDSYLGYTF. The DNA for the CDR3 is TGCAGTGCCCCGGACAGCTACCTCGGCTACACCTTC.

This clonotype came up a few times. This chain links TRBV15 with TRBJ2-3, with D possibly being TRBD2 (7 bases). Looked up from germline, CDR1 is LNHNV and CDR2 is YYDKDF (reference sequence). The CDR3 covers 17 residues. V lost 1 base to trimming and J lost 2 bases, with 16 bases between them. The CDR3, as DNA: TGTGCCACCAGCAGAGCCAGGGGAGGGATGATCACAGATACGCAGTATTTT. This codes for CATSRARGGMITDTQYF.

This clonotype appeared many times. The chain combines TRBV5-1 with TRBJ2-2, with 7 positions matching TRBD1. This CDR3 has 16 amino acids. Germline lookup yields CDR1 SGHRS and CDR2 YFSETQ. J was trimmed by 6 bases and V by 0 bases; bases with no gene match: 8. The CDR3 bases are TGCGCCAGCAGCTTGGGAAGACAGGGTCTCGCCGGGGAGCTGTTTTTT. The encoded protein is CASSLGRQGLAGELFF.

This clonotype was counted at least ten times. The gene calls are TRBV7-9 and TRBJ1-1; D is perhaps TRBD1 (6 bases). V lost 11 bases and J 4 bases, leaving 17 bases between the germline ends. The germline V gene has CDR1 SEHNR and CDR2 FQNEAQ (reference sequence). CDR3 size: 13 residues. This CDR3 reads CALKGGSGTEAFF. CDR3 nucleotides: TGTGCCCTTAAGGGGGGGTCGGGCACTGAAGCTTTCTTT.

This clonotype appeared many times. The chain uses TRBV5-1 and TRBJ2-2; D might be TRBD2 (5 bases). The germline CDR1 and CDR2 sequences are SGHRS and YFSETQ. Trimming left V 0 bases short and J 8 bases short, with 8 bases between. CDR3 length equals 13 residues. DNA for the CDR3: TGCGCCAGCAGCTTGGTTGGAGGAGGGGAGCTGTTTTTT. It yields the protein CASSLVGGGELFF.

As concerns this clonotype: This may be a read error, as it is one base from a much larger clone. The rearrangement uses TRBV20-1 and TRBJ2-5, with TRBD2 matching over 9 bases. Germline V gene data show CDR1 as DFQATT and CDR2 as SNEGSKA (reference sequence). CDR3 length equals 13 residues. The CDR3 sequence: CSATAGGRETRYF. CDR3 in DNA: TGCAGTGCTACAGCGGGGGGCCGGGAGACCCGGTACTTC.

This clonotype was observed at least ten times. This chain joins TRBV28 and TRBJ2-1; TRBD1 is a possible D gene (6 bases). The V end lost 7 bases, the J end lost 7 bases, and 17 bases lay between the germline ends. This CDR3 is 14 amino acids long. Germline values: CDR1 MDHEN, CDR2 SYDVKM. The CDR3 sequence is CASTAGTSRNEQFF. CDR3 sequence (DNA): TGTGCCAGCACTGCAGGGACATCCAGGAATGAGCAGTTCTTC.

This clonotype was recorded many times. The chain combines TRBV6-2 or TRBV6-3 with TRBJ2-2; TRBD1 aligns across 9 bases. J lost 5 bases, V lost 5 bases, and 6 bases had no gene match. Germline CDR1 MNHEY, CDR2 SVGEGT. The CDR3 is 15 amino acids. CDR3 sequence reads: CASSTEDRGTGELFF. For the CDR3, the DNA is TGTGCCAGCAGTACTGAGGACAGGGGAACCGGGGAGCTGTTTTTT.

In its sample, this clonotype was seen many times. The chain recombines TRBV7-9 with TRBJ2-5; D might be TRBD2 (6 bases). The V end lost 3 bases, the J end lost 5 bases, and 13 bases lay between the germline ends. The CDR3 totals 14 residues. Germline V gene lookup returns CDR1 SEHNR and CDR2 FQNEAQ (reference sequence). The CDR3 sequence is CASSFPGGIETQYF. The CDR3 region has the DNA TGTGCCAGCAGCTTCCCCGGGGGTATTGAGACCCAGTACTTC. Drawing the rest from reference TRBV7-9 and TRBJ2-5, the complete variable domain is DTGVSQNPRHKITKRGQNVTFRCDPISEHNRLYWYRQTLGQGPEFLTYFQNEAQLEKSRLLSDRFSAERPKGSFSTLEIQRTEQGDSAMYLCASSFPGGIETQYFGPGTRLLVL.